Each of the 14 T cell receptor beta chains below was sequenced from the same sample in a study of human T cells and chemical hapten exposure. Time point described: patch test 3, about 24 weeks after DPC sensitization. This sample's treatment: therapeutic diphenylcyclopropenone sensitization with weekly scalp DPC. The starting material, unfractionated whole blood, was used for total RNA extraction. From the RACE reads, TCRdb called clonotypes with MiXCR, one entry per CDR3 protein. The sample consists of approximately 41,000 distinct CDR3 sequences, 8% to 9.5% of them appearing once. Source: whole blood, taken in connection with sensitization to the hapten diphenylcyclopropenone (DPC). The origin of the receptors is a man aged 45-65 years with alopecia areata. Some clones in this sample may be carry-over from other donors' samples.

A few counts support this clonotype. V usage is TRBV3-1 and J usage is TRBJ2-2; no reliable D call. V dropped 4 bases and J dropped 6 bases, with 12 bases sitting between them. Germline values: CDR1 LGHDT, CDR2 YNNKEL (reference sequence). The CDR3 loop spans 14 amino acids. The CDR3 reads CASSPGGFPGELFF. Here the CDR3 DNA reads TGTGCCAGCAGCCCCGGTGGTTTTCCCGGGGAGCTGTTTTTT.

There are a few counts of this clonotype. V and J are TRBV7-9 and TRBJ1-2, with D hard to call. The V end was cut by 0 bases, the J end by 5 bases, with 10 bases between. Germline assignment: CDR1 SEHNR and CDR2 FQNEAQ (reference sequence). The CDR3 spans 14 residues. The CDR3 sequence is CASSLALAEYGYTF. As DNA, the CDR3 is TGTGCCAGCAGCTTAGCGCTTGCGGAGTATGGCTACACCTTC.

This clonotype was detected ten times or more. The CDR3 reads CASSLPIGAEAFF. The CDR3 nucleotides read TGTGCCAGCTCACTCCCCATAGGCGCTGAAGCTTTCTTT. The rearrangement links TRBV18 to TRBJ1-1; no clear D. The CDR3 has 13 residues. CDR1 KGHSH and CDR2 LQKENI come from the germline V gene. V lost 4 bases to trimming and J lost 6 bases, with 12 bases between them.

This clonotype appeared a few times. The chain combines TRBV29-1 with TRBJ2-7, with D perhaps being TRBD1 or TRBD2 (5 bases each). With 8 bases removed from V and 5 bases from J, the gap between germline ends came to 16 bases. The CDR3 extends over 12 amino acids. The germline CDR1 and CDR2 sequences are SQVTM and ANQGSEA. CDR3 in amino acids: CSSRGYGDEQYF. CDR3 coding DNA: TGCAGCTCTCGGGGCTACGGCGACGAGCAGTACTTC.

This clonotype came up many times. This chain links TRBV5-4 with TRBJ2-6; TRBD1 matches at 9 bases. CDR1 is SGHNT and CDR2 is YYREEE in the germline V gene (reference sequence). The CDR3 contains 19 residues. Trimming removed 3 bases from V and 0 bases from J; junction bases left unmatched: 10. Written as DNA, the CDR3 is TGTGCCAGCAGCTGGGCCCCCGGGACAGGGCCCTCTGGGGCCAACGTCCTGACTTTC. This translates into CASSWAPGTGPSGANVLTF.

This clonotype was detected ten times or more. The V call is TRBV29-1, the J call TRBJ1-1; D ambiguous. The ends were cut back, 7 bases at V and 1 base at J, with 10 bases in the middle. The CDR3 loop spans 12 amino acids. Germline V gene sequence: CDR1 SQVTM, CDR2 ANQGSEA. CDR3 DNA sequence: TGCAGCGCTGTCGGCCCGAACACTGAAGCTTTCTTT. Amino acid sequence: CSAVGPNTEAFF.

The CDR3 loop is CASSPSMGVQRETQYF. The DNA for the CDR3 is TGTGCCAGCAGCCCCTCGATGGGGGTACAACGAGAGACCCAGTACTTC. J is TRBJ2-5 and V is TRBV7-6; tentatively, D is TRBD1 or TRBD2 (5 bases each). The germline CDR1 and CDR2 sequences are SGHVS and FNYEAQ. V was cut by 5 bases and J by 4 bases, with 20 bases left in between. This CDR3 has 16 residues. Full variable domain (missing parts from reference TRBV7-6 and TRBJ2-5): GAGVSQSPRYKVTKRGQDVALRCDPISGHVSLYWYRQALGQGPEFLTYFNYEAQQDKSGLPNDRFSAERPEGSISTLTIQRTEQRDSAMYRCASSPSMGVQRETQYFGPGTRLLVL.

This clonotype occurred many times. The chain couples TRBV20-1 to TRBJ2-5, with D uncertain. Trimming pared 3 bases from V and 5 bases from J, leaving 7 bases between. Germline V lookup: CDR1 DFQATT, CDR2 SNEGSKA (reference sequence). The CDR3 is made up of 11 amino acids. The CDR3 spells CSASERETQYF. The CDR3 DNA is TGCAGTGCTAGCGAGCGTGAGACCCAGTACTTC.

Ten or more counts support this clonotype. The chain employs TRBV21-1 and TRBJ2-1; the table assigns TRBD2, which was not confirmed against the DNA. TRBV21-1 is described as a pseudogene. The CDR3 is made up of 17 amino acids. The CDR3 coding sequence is TGTGCCAGCAGCAAAGCACCCGGGACTAGCGACTACAATGAGCAGTTCTTC. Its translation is CASSKAPGTSDYNEQFF.

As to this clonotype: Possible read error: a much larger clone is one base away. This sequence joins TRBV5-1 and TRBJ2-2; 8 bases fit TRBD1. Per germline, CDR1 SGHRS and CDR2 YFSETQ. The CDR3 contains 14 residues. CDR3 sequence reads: CASSPGQGTGELIF. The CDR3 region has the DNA TGCGCCAGCAGCCCAGGACAGGGAACCGGGGAGCTGATTTTT.

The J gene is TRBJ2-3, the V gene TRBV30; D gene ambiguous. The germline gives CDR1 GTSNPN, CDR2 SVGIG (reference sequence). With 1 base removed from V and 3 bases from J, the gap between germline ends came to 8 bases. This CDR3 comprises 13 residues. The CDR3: CAWSAGSTDTQYF. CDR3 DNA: TGTGCCTGGAGTGCGGGCTCGACAGATACGCAGTATTTT.

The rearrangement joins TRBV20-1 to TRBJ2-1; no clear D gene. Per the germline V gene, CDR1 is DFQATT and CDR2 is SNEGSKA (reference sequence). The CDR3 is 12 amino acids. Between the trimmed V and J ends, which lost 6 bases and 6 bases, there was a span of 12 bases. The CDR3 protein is CSATDVPNEQFF. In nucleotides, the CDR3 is TGCAGTGCCACGGACGTTCCCAATGAGCAGTTCTTC.

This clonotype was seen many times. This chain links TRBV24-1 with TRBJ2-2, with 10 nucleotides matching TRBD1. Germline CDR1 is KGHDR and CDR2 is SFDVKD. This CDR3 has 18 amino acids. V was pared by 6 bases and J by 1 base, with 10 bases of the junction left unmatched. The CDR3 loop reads CATSPTRWDRGNTGELFF. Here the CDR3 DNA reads TGTGCCACCAGTCCGACCCGATGGGACAGGGGGAACACCGGGGAGCTGTTTTTT.

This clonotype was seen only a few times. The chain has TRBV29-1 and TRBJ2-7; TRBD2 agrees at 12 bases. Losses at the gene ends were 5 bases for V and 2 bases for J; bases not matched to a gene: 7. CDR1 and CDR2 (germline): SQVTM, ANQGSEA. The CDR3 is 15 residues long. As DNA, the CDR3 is TGCAGCGTTTCTGGACTAGCGGGAATAACCTACGAGCAGTACTTC. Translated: CSVSGLAGITYEQYF.